This T cell receptor beta chain was recovered during a study of blood T cell repertoires in COVID-19 (dated by TCRdb to between 2020 and 2021). General notes on the study: The collaborator samples originated in the United States, Italy and Spain and spanned the acute and convalescent phases of COVID-19. Sample metadata almost always included a de-identified subject ID, COVID-19 status, age in years and sex. Subjects who had been exposed to COVID-19, were actively infected with it, or had recovered from it provided the deeply sampled blood TCRbeta repertoires that made up the dataset. Where available, HLA class I and class II types were obtained from metadata supplied by the sample provider rather than from assay-based typing. The prospective study material was composed of cDNA or gDNA derived from T cells, B-cell-depleted T cells, or PBMCs. The repertoires were released in a freely available public database intended as a resource for research on the immune response to SARS-CoV-2. The samples were drawn from two sources: the first 160 participants of the ongoing ImmuneRACE study, and over 950 subjects contributed by 6 global collaborators. The paper's findings and limits, for the study overall: How much clinical and demographic metadata was included differed by source and by participant, and the metadata was provided uncurated.

In the case of this clone: The antigen it binds to is not known. Base-call qualities are not available, and no considerably larger clone is one nucleotide away.

TCRbeta CDR3 regions were amplified from genomic DNA by means of the immunoSEQ Assay, a bias-controlled multiplex PCR. In the source study's methods: Within the assay, amplification of reference gene primers was used to estimate how many nucleated cells each sample contained. Sequence reads were collapsed and filtered to measure the absolute abundance of every unique TCRbeta CDR3 rearrangement. For each sample, productive Simpson clonality was calculated as the square root of Simpson's diversity index over productive rearrangements. Here the immuneACCESS table is served through TCRdb, limited to in-frame sequences with V and J called. Missing clones are a known gap in these copies; in checked studies unresolved V genes cover under half, and the rest lacks a known reason. V, J and clone size derive from that table, while D and trimming were established from the DNA sequence. The sample table records more than 250,000 clones; around 88% of these occur just once. Of the sample, over 6% is held by the ten largest clones.

In the prospective study, participants were about 18 to 95 years old, resided in approximately 25 geographic areas of the United States, and were enrolled through a virtual design. Cohort assignment in the prospective study relied on participant-reported clinical history from a screening survey and a study questionnaire. Recovered participants in ImmuneRACE Cohort 3 were defined by two consecutive negative NP/OP PCR tests, clearance by a healthcare professional, or resolution of symptoms. Mobile phlebotomists in the prospective study collected whole blood, serum and a nasopharyngeal or oropharyngeal swab from every participant. Participants in the prospective study had the option to provide additional blood draws and questionnaires over a 2-month period. Before DNA extraction, prospective study blood samples were shipped either frozen or at room temperature. Measured from the cysteine to the phenylalanine, the CDR3 is 17 residues long. Only the CDR3 region is kept as DNA, spanning 51 bases read in frame from base 1. CDR1 and CDR2, per the germline V gene, are MDHEN and SYDVKM. V has 11 bases trimmed and J has 2 bases trimmed; junction bases matching no gene number 18.

The sequenced material came from PBMCs or T cells enriched from blood (not recorded which). In this chain, TRBV28 is recombined with TRBJ1-5, with 7 middle bases fitting TRBD1. The clonotype was recovered from a woman aged 40 to 50 who had recovered from COVID-19. The DNA reads as follows: TGTGCCTCTTGGGGCCCGAGGACAGGTCTGCGCAATCAGCCCCAGCATTTT. It is translated as CASWGPRTGLRNQPQHF.